This TCR beta chain originates from a study of early T cells in non-severe SARS-CoV-2 infection. Study as a whole: Chains stayed unpaired after sequencing of bulk RNA from unsorted whole blood.

The CDR3 sequence is 14 residues long. The trim removed 5 bases at V and 4 bases at J, leaving 5 bases unmatched. Germline CDR1 and CDR2: DFQATT and SNEGSKA (reference sequence). This clonotype was detected many times. Unique molecular identifiers were attached to individual cDNA molecules. TCRdb reanalysed the 5' RACE reads using MiXCR and keeps one entry per CDR3 protein. Of around 48,000 distinct CDR3 sequences listed, over 10% are singletons. This chain connects TRBV20-1 to TRBJ2-4, with TRBD2 matching over 10 bases. Sequenced sample: whole blood. The sequence was obtained from an adult who was a healthcare worker with PCR-confirmed SARS-CoV-2 infection or an uninfected control (not recorded which). The CDR3 region has the DNA TGCAGTGCTCCGAGGACTAGCGGAAAAAACATTCAGTACTTC. Its protein product is CSAPRTSGKNIQYF.